The 11 T cell receptor beta chains below were found in one sample sequenced in a study of Graves' ophthalmopathy and Graves' hyperthyroidism. RNA transcripts yielded amplified TCR beta CDR3 regions. Following a first-round RT-PCR that used HTBI primers, a second-round multiplex PCR was carried out. TCRdb re-analysed the multiplex PCR reads in MiXCR, keeping a single row per CDR3 protein. The sample has about 210,000 distinct CDR3 sequences; under 30% are singletons. Sequenced material: peripheral blood. These receptor sequences come from a man in his fifties with Graves' ophthalmopathy.

The chain links TRBV29-1 to TRBJ1-2, with D perhaps matching TRBD1 (6 bases). Germline CDR1 is SQVTM and CDR2 is ANQGSEA. The CDR3 consists of 13 residues. Trimming removed 3 bases at V and 7 bases at J, with 15 bases between. The CDR3 nucleotides read TGCAGCGTTGACTTGGGGGCAAGTGGTGGCTACACCTTC. Encoded protein: CSVDLGASGGYTF.

This clonotype was counted ten times or more. V is TRBV20-1 and J is TRBJ1-5, with TRBD1 identical over 8 bases. Trimming took 8 bases from V and 6 from J; bases not matched to a gene: 6. The CDR3 loop spans 12 amino acids. Germline-derived CDR1 and CDR2 are DFQATT and SNEGSKA (reference sequence). CDR3 nucleotide sequence: TGCAGTCCAGGGGGCGCCGGTCAGCCCCAGCATTTT. Translating it yields CSPGGAGQPQHF.

In this sample, this clonotype turned up many times. This rearrangement joins TRBV4-3 to TRBJ2-5, with D tentatively TRBD2 (6 bases). V was trimmed by 0 bases and J by 1 base, leaving 12 bases between them. This CDR3 contains 16 residues. Per the germline V gene, CDR1 is LGHNA and CDR2 is YSLEER. The CDR3 loop is CASSQELRGTQETQYF. The CDR3 bases are TGCGCCAGCAGCCAAGAATTACGCGGGACCCAAGAGACCCAGTACTTC.

This clonotype has ten or more counts. The chain couples TRBV29-1 to TRBJ2-7; D unresolved. Trimming removed 2 bases at V and 2 bases at J, with 10 bases between. CDR1 is SQVTM, CDR2 ANQGSEA, per germline. The CDR3 is made up of 13 amino acids. The DNA of the CDR3 is TGCAGCGTTGAATTGGGCGTCCCCTACGAGCAGTACTTC. Translated, it gives CSVELGVPYEQYF.

The CDR3 coding sequence is TGTGCCAGCTCACCACCGATGAGTCAAGAGACCCAGTACTTC. Translated: CASSPPMSQETQYF. The chain uses TRBV18 and TRBJ2-5; D remains ambiguous. Germline loops: CDR1 KGHSH, CDR2 LQKENI. Trimming pared 0 bases from V and 2 bases from J, leaving 7 bases between. This CDR3 spans 14 amino acids.

The chain couples TRBV12-5 to TRBJ1-6; 10 bases line up with TRBD1. Germline assignment: CDR1 LGHNT and CDR2 FRNRAP. The CDR3 sequence is 14 residues long. Trimming removed 6 bases from V and 8 bases from J; junction bases left unmatched: 4. The CDR3 is CASGPGTGDSPLHF. Written as DNA, the CDR3 is TGTGCTAGTGGCCCAGGGACAGGGGATTCACCCCTCCACTTT.

This clonotype was recorded at least ten times. The chain employs TRBV12-3 or TRBV12-4 and TRBJ2-7; D ambiguous. This CDR3 has 12 residues. Deletions cut 1 base from V and 6 bases from J, with 7 bases between. The CDR3 loop reads CASSLVQREQYF. Here the CDR3 DNA reads TGTGCCAGCAGTTTAGTCCAGCGCGAGCAGTACTTC.

This clonotype appeared many times. The chain has TRBV12-3 or TRBV12-4 and TRBJ1-1; TRBD1 agrees at 7 bases. V shed 4 bases, J shed 1 base, and the junction held 3 bases outside the gene matches. The CDR3 has 14 amino acids. The CDR3 region has the DNA TGTGCCAGCAGTTCGGGACAGTCGAACACTGAAGCTTTCTTT. Residues: CASSSGQSNTEAFF.

This clonotype was seen ten or more times. J is TRBJ1-2 and V is TRBV28; D is undetermined. Germline CDR1 is MDHEN and CDR2 is SYDVKM. The CDR3 consists of 15 residues. Trimming shortened V by 6 bases and J by 6 bases, and 20 bases separated the two germline ends. CDR3 sequence reads: CASRSGSSFGDGYTF. The CDR3 bases are TGTGCCAGCAGATCCGGGAGCTCCTTTGGAGATGGCTACACCTTC.

Many counts were recorded for this clonotype. The chain carries TRBV28 and TRBJ2-7; D is unresolved. The CDR3 extends over 12 amino acids. The V and J ends lost 3 bases and 3 bases respectively, with 6 bases between them. Germline-derived CDR1 and CDR2 are MDHEN and SYDVKM. As DNA, the CDR3 is TGTGCCAGCAGTTTGGGGATCTACGAGCAGTACTTC. It yields the protein CASSLGIYEQYF.

The J gene is TRBJ1-1, the V gene TRBV12-3 or TRBV12-4, with unresolved D. V shed 6 bases and J shed 3 bases, with 14 bases lying between them. The CDR3 contains 14 residues. The CDR3 region has the DNA TGTGCCAGCAGGGAACCCGGTTCGGACACTGAAGCTTTCTTT. The encoded protein is CASREPGSDTEAFF.